The 31 T cell receptor beta chains below come from one sample, sequenced in a study of blood T cell repertoires in COVID-19. TCRdb's copy holds only in-frame clones and misses some; the assay was immunoSEQ multiplex PCR. This table holds under 110,000 clones, about two thirds found once. The sequencing sample was made of peripheral blood. Receptors originate from a human donor with acute or convalescent COVID-19. The donor label of this sample is uncertain.

This clone appeared a few times. The chain carries TRBV5-4 and TRBJ2-7; 7 bases line up with TRBD2. This CDR3 has 14 amino acids. Germline CDR1 reads SGHNT; CDR2 reads YYREEE (reference sequence). The junction had 5 bases not matched to a gene; V was cut back by 0 bases and J by 5 bases. CDR3 residues: CASSLEASGNEQYF. Here the CDR3 DNA reads TGTGCCAGCAGCTTGGAGGCTAGCGGCAACGAGCAGTACTTC.

This clone has a handful of counts. The CDR3 DNA reads TGTGCCAGTAGGGAAACTAGCGGGGCCCCTAATGAGCAGTTCTTC. Translation gives CASRETSGAPNEQFF. This chain links TRBV19 with TRBJ2-1; 10 bases map to TRBD2. Per germline, CDR1 LNHDA and CDR2 SQIVND (reference sequence). This CDR3 spans 15 amino acids. After removal of 6 bases from V and 7 bases from J, the junction contained 9 bases not matched to a gene.

For this clone: The junction shows a germline mismatch at one end, possibly a read error. Other nucleotide sequences from this sample produce the same CDR3. The genes are TRBV18 and TRBJ2-3; the D is unclear. This CDR3 contains 15 residues. Germline V gene lookup returns CDR1 KGHSH and CDR2 LQKENI. CDR3 residues: CASSPEYLSTDTQYF. CDR3 coding DNA: TGTGCCAGCTCACCCGAATATTTAAGCACGGATACGCAGTATTTT.

This sequence joins TRBV5-1 and TRBJ2-2; 8 positions match TRBD2. This CDR3 has 16 amino acids. Germline loops: CDR1 SGHRS, CDR2 YFSETQ. V lost 4 bases to trimming and J lost 0 bases; unmatched junction nucleotides: 5. CDR3 loop: CASSGVLAANTGELFF. CDR3 bases: TGCGCCAGCAGCGGGGTACTAGCGGCGAACACCGGGGAGCTGTTTTTT.

This chain uses TRBV18 with TRBJ1-2, with TRBD1 matching 8 bases. Per the germline V gene, CDR1 is KGHSH and CDR2 is LQKENI. V was pared by 6 bases and J by 3 bases, with 6 bases of the junction left unmatched. The CDR3 runs 14 residues. In DNA, the CDR3 is TGTGCCAGCTCTCCTTCGACAGGGGACTATGGCTACACCTTC. Translating it yields CASSPSTGDYGYTF.

CDR3 protein: CATSDPRGGNTEAFF. For the CDR3, the DNA is TGTGCCACCAGTGACCCCAGGGGTGGGAATACTGAAGCTTTCTTT. The V call is TRBV24-1, the J call TRBJ1-1; D is perhaps TRBD1 (6 bases). V lost 4 bases and J lost 5, with 16 bases in between. The germline V gene encodes CDR1 KGHDR and CDR2 SFDVKD. This CDR3 is 15 amino acids long.

The J gene is TRBJ2-1, the V gene TRBV4-1; TRBD1 matches 7 bases. CDR3 size: 16 residues. The germline V gene encodes CDR1 MGHRA and CDR2 YSYEKL. Trimming cost V 2 bases and J 2 bases; bases outside gene matches: 6. Here the CDR3 DNA reads TGCGCCAGCAGCCAACGAACCGGGACAGCCTACAATGAGCAGTTCTTC. Translation: CASSQRTGTAYNEQFF.

The chain employs TRBV7-8 and TRBJ2-5; D might be TRBD1 (5 bases). Trimming pared 5 bases from V and 5 bases from J, leaving 9 bases between. The germline V gene encodes CDR1 SGHVS and CDR2 FQNEAQ. The CDR3 consists of 12 residues. In nucleotides, the CDR3 is TGTGCCAGCAGCGGGGCAGGGGAGACCCAGTACTTC. Protein sequence: CASSGAGETQYF. The whole variable domain, remainder taken from reference TRBV7-8 and TRBJ2-5, is GAGVSQSPRYKVAKRGQDVALRCDPISGHVSLFWYQQALGQGPEFLTYFQNEAQLDKSGLPSDRFFAERPEGSVSTLKIQRTQQEDSAVYLCASSGAGETQYFGPGTRLLVL.

About this clone: Additional DNA sequences in this sample encode the identical CDR3. This chain links TRBV19 with TRBJ2-7; 7 bases are a match to TRBD2. Germline CDR1 is LNHDA and CDR2 is SQIVND (reference sequence). The CDR3 runs 13 residues. After removal of 5 bases from V and 4 bases from J, the junction contained 5 bases not matched to a gene. The CDR3 DNA reads TGTGCCAGTAGTGGGCAGGGAGGGTACGAGCAGTACTTC. Translated: CASSGQGGYEQYF.

The chain couples TRBV29-1 to TRBJ1-1; 8 nucleotides match TRBD1. The CDR3 runs 15 residues. CDR1 SQVTM and CDR2 ANQGSEA come from the germline V gene. V shed 4 bases and J 1 base; nucleotides not matched to a gene: 8. CDR3 region: CSVGGQAMANTEAFF. In nucleotides, the CDR3 is TGCAGCGTTGGGGGACAGGCTATGGCGAACACTGAAGCTTTCTTT.

The chain combines TRBV3-1 (or the pseudogene TRBV3-2) with TRBJ1-6, with 8 bases aligning to TRBD1. Germline values: CDR1 LGHDT, CDR2 YNNKEL (reference sequence). With 4 bases clipped from V and 9 bases from J, the junction kept 5 bases outside the gene matches. CDR3 length: 14 residues. The CDR3: CASSLGQVTSPLHF. CDR3 nucleotide sequence: TGTGCCAGCAGCCTGGGACAGGTAACTTCACCCCTCCACTTT.

The chain combines TRBV5-1 with TRBJ1-1; D may be TRBD1 (5 bases). Per germline, CDR1 SGHRS and CDR2 YFSETQ. V gave up 0 bases and J gave up 1 base, with 10 bases separating them. The CDR3 loop spans 15 amino acids. CDR3: CASSLDGQGNTEAFF. The CDR3 region has the DNA TGCGCCAGCAGCTTGGATGGGCAGGGGAACACTGAAGCTTTCTTT. Variable domain in full (rest from reference TRBV5-1 and TRBJ1-1): KAGVTQTPRYLIKTRGQQVTLSCSPISGHRSVSWYQQTPGQGLQFLFEYFSETQRNKGNFPGRFSGRQFSNSRSEMNVSTLELGDSALYLCASSLDGQGNTEAFFGQGTRLTVV.

The count of this clone is one. The CDR3 protein is CASSSGTGDEKLFF. CDR3 in DNA: TGCGCCAGCAGCTCCGGGACAGGGGATGAAAAACTGTTTTTT. This chain links TRBV5-1 with TRBJ1-4; 10 bases align to TRBD1. The ends lost 3 bases at V and 6 bases at J; junction bases unmatched: 2. CDR1 is SGHRS and CDR2 is YFSETQ in the germline V gene. The CDR3 is made up of 14 amino acids.

The chain uses TRBV28 and TRBJ2-1, with D possibly being TRBD1 (5 bases). This CDR3 is 15 amino acids long. V was shortened by 1 base and J by 2 bases, with 9 bases between the two germline ends. Germline V CDR1 and CDR2: MDHEN, SYDVKM. CDR3 sequence reads: CASSLSQGTYNEQFF. The CDR3 bases are TGTGCCAGCAGTTTATCCCAGGGTACCTACAATGAGCAGTTCTTC. The entire variable domain, with the rest obtained from reference TRBV28 and TRBJ2-1, is as follows: DVKVTQSSRYLVKRTGEKVFLECVQDMDHENMFWYRQDPGLGLRLIYFSYDVKMKEKGDIPEGYSVSREKKERFSLILESASTNQTSMYLCASSLSQGTYNEQFFGPGTRLTVL.

The chain carries TRBV29-1 and TRBJ1-2; maybe TRBD1 (5 bases). The CDR3 is made up of 13 amino acids. V was cut by 2 bases and J by 3 bases, with 10 bases left in between. Germline-derived CDR1 and CDR2 are SQVTM and ANQGSEA. CDR3 in amino acids: CSVELRQYYGYTF. The CDR3 DNA follows: TGCAGCGTTGAACTGAGACAGTACTATGGCTACACCTTC.

The chain recombines TRBV2 with TRBJ1-3; 7 bases match TRBD1. The J segment lost 4 bases and the V segment lost 6 bases, leaving 12 bases of the junction unmatched. Per germline, CDR1 SNHLY and CDR2 FYNNEI. The CDR3 contains 16 residues. Written as DNA, the CDR3 is TGTGCCAGCAGGGTTAGAGGGGGCGCGACGGGAAACACCATATATTTT. It specifies CASRVRGGATGNTIYF.

This clone came up once. The rearrangement uses TRBV5-1 and TRBJ2-6; 11 bases map to TRBD1. V shed 0 bases, J shed 4 bases, and the junction held 6 bases outside the gene matches. The germline V gene encodes CDR1 SGHRS and CDR2 YFSETQ. The CDR3 is made up of 18 amino acids. The CDR3 DNA is TGCGCCAGCAGCTTGGCCGGGACAGGGGGGTCAGGGGCCAACGTCCTGACTTTC. Protein product: CASSLAGTGGSGANVLTF.

CDR3 sequence: CASSSTTGALRNSPLHF. The CDR3 DNA sequence: TGTGCCAGCAGTAGCACAACAGGGGCTCTGAGGAATTCACCCCTCCACTTT. The chain couples TRBV27 to TRBJ1-6, with TRBD1 identical over 7 bases. The ends lost 5 bases at V and 7 bases at J; junction bases unmatched: 14. The CDR3 is made up of 17 amino acids. CDR1 and CDR2 from the germline V gene are MNHEY and SMNVEV (reference sequence).

The chain carries TRBV5-1 and TRBJ2-2, with 8 bases matching TRBD2. The germline gives CDR1 SGHRS, CDR2 YFSETQ. The ends lost 2 bases at V and 0 bases at J; junction bases unmatched: 6. This CDR3 comprises 17 residues. The CDR3, as DNA: TGCGCCAGCAGCTTTGTAGCGGGGTACTCGAACACCGGGGAGCTGTTTTTT. Amino acid sequence: CASSFVAGYSNTGELFF. Drawing the rest from reference TRBV5-1 and TRBJ2-2, the complete variable domain is KAGVTQTPRYLIKTRGQQVTLSCSPISGHRSVSWYQQTPGQGLQFLFEYFSETQRNKGNFPGRFSGRQFSNSRSEMNVSTLELGDSALYLCASSFVAGYSNTGELFFGEGSRLTVL.

The chain recombines TRBV27 with TRBJ1-6; no clear D. The germline gives CDR1 MNHEY, CDR2 SMNVEV (reference sequence). V lost 5 bases to trimming and J lost 10 bases, with 15 bases between them. The CDR3 sequence is 14 residues long. DNA of the CDR3: TGTGCCAGCAGTCCCCTTGGTAGAGGCTCACCCCTCCACTTT. Its translation: CASSPLGRGSPLHF.

The rearrangement uses TRBV19 and TRBJ1-2; weak D call: TRBD1 (5 bases). Germline V lookup: CDR1 LNHDA, CDR2 SQIVND (reference sequence). V lost 3 bases to trimming and J lost 4 bases, with 9 bases between them. The CDR3 is made up of 13 amino acids. The CDR3 loop is CASSIGGSYGYTF. The CDR3 DNA follows: TGTGCCAGTAGTATTGGGGGGTCCTATGGCTACACCTTC.

The chain uses TRBV6-1 and TRBJ1-5; no clear D gene. This CDR3 is built from 15 residues. Trimming pared 3 bases from V and 3 bases from J, leaving 12 bases between. Germline loops: CDR1 MNHNS, CDR2 SASEGT. CDR3 DNA sequence: TGTGCCAGCAGTGATCAAGGGAGTTACAATCAGCCCCAGCATTTT. Translated, it gives CASSDQGSYNQPQHF.

This clone was detected only once. The chain combines TRBV18 with TRBJ1-4; D uncertain. Trimming took 1 base from V and 7 from J, leaving 10 bases between them. Germline V gene sequence: CDR1 KGHSH, CDR2 LQKENI. This CDR3 contains 14 residues. CDR3 in amino acids: CASSPREMGEKLFF. Written as DNA, the CDR3 is TGTGCCAGCTCACCACGGGAGATGGGTGAAAAACTGTTTTTT.

In its sample, this clone was seen once. The chain is built from TRBV24-1 and TRBJ2-1, with D possibly being TRBD1 (6 bases). In germline, CDR1 is KGHDR, CDR2 SFDVKD. V shed 3 bases and J shed 2 bases, with 16 bases lying between them. The CDR3 is made up of 17 amino acids. The CDR3 protein is CATSDPYDRTPYNEQFF. The CDR3, as DNA: TGTGCCACCAGTGATCCTTACGACAGGACCCCCTACAATGAGCAGTTCTTC.

The table lists this clone with a few counts. The V gene is TRBV29-1, the J gene TRBJ1-6; D ambiguous. The germline V and J ends were trimmed by 7 bases and 0 bases, with 13 bases remaining between them. The CDR3 extends over 15 amino acids. CDR1 and CDR2 (germline): SQVTM, ANQGSEA. The CDR3 DNA sequence: TGCAGCGCCCGGGTCTCAAGCTCCTATAATTCACCCCTCCACTTT. As protein: CSARVSSSYNSPLHF.

The gene calls are TRBV19 and TRBJ2-7, with D perhaps matching TRBD1 (6 bases). The CDR3 runs to 13 residues. Germline loops: CDR1 LNHDA, CDR2 SQIVND (reference sequence). With 8 bases removed from V and 9 bases from J, the gap between germline ends came to 20 bases. CDR3 loop: CASSDRTLRWQYF. The CDR3, as DNA: TGTGCCAGTTCGGACAGAACCCTCCGATGGCAGTACTTC.

The table lists this clone with a few counts. The rearrangement joins TRBV5-1 to TRBJ2-5, with TRBD1 matching 10 bases. This CDR3 spans 17 amino acids. Trimming at V came to 4 bases and at J to 4 bases, leaving 13 bases not matched to a gene. The germline V gene encodes CDR1 SGHRS and CDR2 YFSETQ. CDR3 sequence (DNA): TGCGCCAGCAGCGTCGGACAGGGGGTTGGGGCGAGAGAGACCCAGTACTTC. Its protein is CASSVGQGVGARETQYF.

The chain recombines TRBV9 with TRBJ2-7, with D maybe TRBD1 (5 bases). Germline V gene sequence: CDR1 SGDLS, CDR2 YYNGEE. This CDR3 has 14 residues. The ends were cut back, 4 bases at V and 3 bases at J, with 14 bases in the middle. CDR3: CASSPRLDSYEQYF. CDR3 sequence (DNA): TGTGCCAGCAGCCCAAGATTAGACAGCTACGAGCAGTACTTC.

This sequence joins TRBV11-2 and TRBJ2-7; 8 nucleotides agree with TRBD1. Germline assignment: CDR1 SGHAT and CDR2 FQNNGV. V lost 5 bases, J lost 2 bases, and 5 bases stayed unmatched. The CDR3 length is 14 residues. In nucleotides, the CDR3 is TGTGCCAGCAGCCTCCGGGACAGGACCTACGAGCAGTACTTC. Protein sequence: CASSLRDRTYEQYF.

The chain uses TRBV4-2 and TRBJ1-1; 9 bases are shared with TRBD1. The CDR3 has 15 amino acids. Germline V gene sequence: CDR1 LGHNA, CDR2 YNFKEQ. The junction had 4 bases not matched to a gene; V was cut back by 2 bases and J by 3 bases. The CDR3, as DNA: TGTGCCAGCAGCCAATTGGACAGGGGATACACTGAAGCTTTCTTT. It specifies CASSQLDRGYTEAFF.

This clone was seen only once. This chain joins TRBV28 and TRBJ2-4; D is perhaps TRBD1 (5 bases). The ends were cut back, 4 bases at V and 8 bases at J, with 18 bases in the middle. The length of the CDR3 is 15 residues. CDR1 and CDR2 from the germline V gene are MDHEN and SYDVKM. CDR3 sequence: CASSSRTRVQDIQYF. CDR3 bases: TGTGCCAGCAGTTCACGGACCAGGGTTCAGGACATTCAGTACTTC.